Listed below are T cell receptor beta chains from one sample, sequenced in a study of blood T cell repertoires in COVID-19. The protocol was immunoSEQ multiplex PCR, while the TCRdb copy is restricted to in-frame clones and leaves out a portion. The sample has approximately 150,000 clones; nearly 90% are singletons. Source material: peripheral blood. The receptors derive from a man aged 70 or older with acute or convalescent COVID-19. Each CDR3 is given without its conserved first and last residue. D genes are given only for firm matches.

len	d_gene	v_gene	j_gene	CDR3aa
12	.	TRBV9	TRBJ2-1	ASSVGSALDEQF
13	.	TRBV28	TRBJ1-5	ASRTGQSSNQPQH
12	TRBD1	TRBV6-5	TRBJ1-1	ASSYRTGGAEAF
12	.	TRBV19	TRBJ1-5	ASSYLGGDQPQH
12	.	TRBV28	TRBJ2-1	ASSLNGRYNEQF
12	TRBD1	TRBV18	TRBJ1-5	ASSPADRGQPQH
12	.	TRBV5-1	TRBJ2-5	ASSLASGSETQY
14	.	TRBV7-6	TRBJ1-2	ASSLNAGVGKYGYT
13	.	TRBV19	TRBJ1-3	ASSTPGSTGNTIY
13	.	TRBV15	TRBJ2-2	ATRPGGLNTGELF
13	TRBD2	TRBV7-2	TRBJ2-5	ASSLVGLAGETQY
12	TRBD1	TRBV6-5	TRBJ1-2	ASSYRQGRGDYT
13	TRBD1	TRBV4-1	TRBJ2-7	ASSQGTGNPYEQY
13	.	TRBV18	TRBJ2-7	ASSPYELGGSEQY
13	TRBD2	TRBV9	TRBJ2-2	ARRRGGMSTGELF
10	.	TRBV18	TRBJ2-2	ASSRRAGELF
13	TRBD2	TRBV27	TRBJ2-5	ASCRNSGTQETQY
11	.	TRBV7-9	TRBJ1-2	ASSLALSYGYT
15	.	TRBV7-8	TRBJ1-6	ASSHNPKGSRGSPLH
13	TRBD2	TRBV5-1	TRBJ2-7	ASSQAGGMINEQY
15	TRBD1	TRBV15	TRBJ1-1	ATSTAVPQGANTEAF
14	.	TRBV7-2	TRBJ1-5	ASSTGSGVGNQPQH
12	.	TRBV6-6	TRBJ1-6	ASSYGGNNSPLH